The 28 T cell receptor beta chains in this list originate from one sample, sequenced in a study of response to subunit inactivated influenza vaccine. TCRdb ran MiXCR on the RT-PCR reads and lists one entry per CDR3 protein. The table has roughly 670,000 distinct CDR3 sequences, 14% seen once. Source: PBMCs from blood, taken 14 to 15 days before vaccination. The receptor set was obtained from a man in his fifties who received an inactivated influenza vaccine.

This clonotype was seen more than once but under ten times. This chain joins TRBV12-3 or TRBV12-4 and TRBJ2-7; D possibly corresponds to TRBD1 (6 bases). The CDR3 sequence is 13 residues long. V was clipped by 6 bases and J by 3 bases, with 12 bases between them. CDR3 in DNA: TGTGCCAGCAGCAAAACAGGGAGCTACGAGCAGTACTTC. It encodes CASSKTGSYEQYF.

V and J are TRBV9 and TRBJ2-7; unclear D gene. The CDR3 has 17 residues. V shed 3 bases and J shed 3 bases, with 22 bases lying between them. Germline assignment: CDR1 SGDLS and CDR2 YYNGEE. DNA for the CDR3: TGTGCCAGCAGCGCACACAGTACGCCGGACCCCCACTACGAGCAGTACTTC. Translated: CASSAHSTPDPHYEQYF.

This clonotype was found a few times. The chain couples TRBV27 to TRBJ2-1; D may be TRBD1 (5 bases). The CDR3 loop spans 15 amino acids. From germline, CDR1 is MNHEY and CDR2 SMNVEV (reference sequence). The V and J ends lost 5 bases and 4 bases respectively, with 15 bases between them. The CDR3 sequence: CASSAFIRGYNEQFF. For the CDR3, the DNA is TGTGCCAGCAGTGCTTTTATAAGGGGTTACAATGAGCAGTTCTTC.

This clonotype was seen a single time. The gene calls are TRBV10-3 and TRBJ2-7; 8 bases agree with TRBD2. The CDR3 extends over 15 amino acids. The germline V gene encodes CDR1 ENHRY and CDR2 SYGVKD. V lost 5 bases and J lost 5; bases outside the gene matches: 11. The CDR3 DNA follows: TGTGCCATCAGTTCAAGCGGGAGCAGGGGAAACGAGCAGTACTTC. Its translation: CAISSSGSRGNEQYF.

This clonotype occurred many times. The chain links TRBV24-1 to TRBJ2-7; 9 bases are a match to TRBD1. Looked up from germline, CDR1 is KGHDR and CDR2 is SFDVKD. The CDR3 contains 13 residues. The junction had 5 bases not matched to a gene; V was cut back by 7 bases and J by 5 bases. DNA for the CDR3: TGTGCCACCAGCGGGGACAGGGACGACGAGCAGTACTTC. Protein: CATSGDRDDEQYF.

V is TRBV5-5 and J is TRBJ2-1, with 7 bases matching TRBD1. The junction had 6 bases not matched to a gene; V was cut back by 2 bases and J by 7 bases. CDR3 length: 14 amino acids. From germline, CDR1 is SGHKS and CDR2 YYEKEE (reference sequence). CDR3 amino acids: CASSLPGQRNEQFF. The DNA of the CDR3 is TGTGCCAGCAGCTTACCGGGACAGAGGAATGAGCAGTTCTTC.

The chain carries TRBV4-1 and TRBJ2-2; TRBD1 is a possible D gene (6 bases). This CDR3 comprises 15 residues. From germline, CDR1 is MGHRA and CDR2 YSYEKL. V was shortened by 0 bases and J by 7 bases, with 12 bases between the two germline ends. Here the CDR3 reads CASSQDSQGIGELFF. The CDR3 DNA reads as TGCGCCAGCAGCCAAGATTCACAGGGAATCGGGGAGCTGTTTTTT.

J is TRBJ2-7 and V is TRBV18; a weak D match, TRBD2 (5 bases). CDR3 length: 14 residues. Deletions cut 5 bases from V and 1 base from J, with 12 bases between. The germline gives CDR1 KGHSH, CDR2 LQKENI. In DNA, the CDR3 is TGTGCCAGCTCAGCCGGGGTCGTATCCTACGAGCAGTACTTC. This codes for CASSAGVVSYEQYF.

The genes are TRBV6-2 or TRBV6-3 and TRBJ2-2, with D perhaps matching TRBD1 or TRBD2 (5 bases each). This CDR3 contains 14 residues. V gave up 6 bases and J gave up 4 bases, with 12 bases separating them. Germline V gene lookup returns CDR1 MNHEY and CDR2 SVGEGT. DNA for the CDR3: TGTGCCAGCAGATGGGACCAATTCACCGGGGAGCTGTTTTTT. This encodes CASRWDQFTGELFF.

This clonotype was picked up many times. The chain has TRBV29-1 and TRBJ2-1, with 8 positions matching TRBD1. This CDR3 has 12 residues. CDR1 and CDR2 from the germline V gene are SQVTM and ANQGSEA. The ends lost 4 bases at V and 9 bases at J; junction bases unmatched: 5. The CDR3 loop reads CSVARGQGEQFF. The CDR3 DNA sequence: TGCAGCGTTGCCAGGGGGCAAGGTGAGCAGTTCTTC.

This CDR3 is CASSPLGAKPTDTQYF. The CDR3 nucleotides are TGTGCCAGCTCCCCCCTCGGAGCGAAGCCCACAGATACGCAGTATTTT. The gene calls are TRBV11-2 and TRBJ2-3; D is unclear. This CDR3 is built from 16 residues. Germline V gene data show CDR1 as SGHAT and CDR2 as FQNNGV. Trimming removed 8 bases from V and 2 bases from J, with 20 bases in between.

Many counts were recorded for this clonotype. The chain has TRBV5-1 and TRBJ1-5; D gene uncertain. The CDR3 has 14 residues. V lost 0 bases to trimming and J lost 1 base, with 5 bases between them. The germline CDR1 and CDR2 sequences are SGHRS and YFSETQ. CDR3 sequence reads: CASSLGSSNQPQHF. The CDR3 DNA is TGCGCCAGCAGCTTGGGTTCAAGCAATCAGCCCCAGCATTTT. Combining the CDR3 with reference TRBV5-1 and TRBJ1-5 gives the whole variable domain KAGVTQTPRYLIKTRGQQVTLSCSPISGHRSVSWYQQTPGQGLQFLFEYFSETQRNKGNFPGRFSGRQFSNSRSEMNVSTLELGDSALYLCASSLGSSNQPQHFGDGTRLSIL.

This clonotype was detected only a few times. The junction shows a germline mismatch at one end, possibly a read error. The V and J genes are TRBV7-2 and TRBJ1-2; TRBD1 might be the D (5 bases). The CDR3 has 13 residues. From germline, CDR1 is SGHTA and CDR2 FQGNSA. Here the CDR3 reads CASTLAGRTGYTF. In DNA form, the CDR3 reads TGTGCCAGCACCTTAGCAGGGCGGACTGGCTACACCTTC.

The chain recombines TRBV5-1 with TRBJ2-5; perhaps TRBD1 as D (7 bases). The CDR3 loop spans 15 amino acids. V was shortened by 4 bases and J by 1 base, with 14 bases between the two germline ends. CDR1 SGHRS and CDR2 YFSETQ come from the germline V gene. The CDR3 region has the DNA TGCGCCAGCAGCGGGGGGACAGTCGCCCAAGAGACCCAGTACTTC. It encodes CASSGGTVAQETQYF.

This clonotype has a handful of counts. The gene calls are TRBV6-1 and TRBJ2-3, with TRBD2 identical over 10 bases. CDR1 is MNHNS, CDR2 SASEGT, per germline. Trimming removed 7 bases from V and 3 bases from J; junction bases left unmatched: 13. CDR3 length: 17 amino acids. The CDR3 region has the DNA TGTGCCAGCAACCCACTCTGGGAGCGGGGGGGAACAGATACGCAGTATTTT. This encodes CASNPLWERGGTDTQYF.

The chain uses TRBV15 and TRBJ2-7; 11 bases fit TRBD1. After removal of 2 bases from V and 4 bases from J, the junction contained 4 bases not matched to a gene. Germline V gene sequence: CDR1 LNHNV, CDR2 YYDKDF (reference sequence). The CDR3 loop spans 15 amino acids. The CDR3 DNA is TGTGCCACCAGCAGATACGGGACAGGGGGTTACGAGCAGTACTTC. This encodes CATSRYGTGGYEQYF.

This clonotype showed up just a few times. The chain uses TRBV20-1 and TRBJ2-7, with 7 bases identical to TRBD2. CDR3 length: 14 residues. V lost 5 bases, J lost 0 bases, and 7 bases stayed unmatched. The germline V gene encodes CDR1 DFQATT and CDR2 SNEGSKA (reference sequence). The CDR3 sequence is CSARSRESSYEQYF. The CDR3 nucleotides are TGCAGTGCTCGGTCGCGGGAGAGCTCCTACGAGCAGTACTTC.

The chain combines TRBV19 with TRBJ1-5; possibly TRBD1 for D (5 bases). Germline CDR1 and CDR2: LNHDA and SQIVND (reference sequence). There are 15 residues in the CDR3. V gave up 5 bases and J gave up 0 bases, with 11 bases separating them. The CDR3 sequence: CASSFLDSSNQPQHF. CDR3 in DNA: TGTGCCAGTAGTTTCCTCGACAGTAGCAATCAGCCCCAGCATTTT.

For this clonotype: A much larger clone sits a single nucleotide away, making a read error possible. The V gene is TRBV5-8, the J gene TRBJ2-1, with 9 bases aligning to TRBD2. The CDR3 is 14 residues long. The germline gives CDR1 SGHTS, CDR2 YDEGEE. The junction had 2 bases not matched to a gene; V was cut back by 3 bases and J by 4 bases. CDR3: CASSSLAGYNEQFF. The CDR3 DNA follows: TGTGCCAGCAGCTCACTAGCGGGTTACAATGAGCAGTTCTTC.

This chain joins TRBV12-3 or TRBV12-4 and TRBJ2-1, with TRBD2 identical over 7 bases. The CDR3 contains 16 residues. Losses at the gene ends were 1 base for V and 4 bases for J; bases not matched to a gene: 7. The CDR3 region has the DNA TGTGCCAGCAGTTTAGGCGCGGGAGATACTTACAATGAGCAGTTCTTC. This encodes CASSLGAGDTYNEQFF.

The rearrangement joins TRBV29-1 to TRBJ1-1; possible D gene TRBD1, 6 bases. CDR1 and CDR2 from the germline V gene are SQVTM and ANQGSEA. CDR3 length equals 14 residues. V shed 5 bases and J shed 1 base, with 14 bases lying between them. CDR3 loop: CSVTGTLKNTEAFF. The CDR3 DNA reads as TGCAGCGTTACCGGGACACTAAAGAACACTGAAGCTTTCTTT.

The chain links TRBV5-1 to TRBJ1-2, with TRBD1 identical over 8 bases. With 4 bases clipped from V and 7 bases from J, the junction kept 9 bases outside the gene matches. Germline values: CDR1 SGHRS, CDR2 YFSETQ. The CDR3 spans 14 residues. CDR3: CASSPSTGEVGYTF. The CDR3 DNA reads as TGCGCCAGCAGCCCATCGACAGGGGAGGTTGGCTACACCTTC.

In its sample, this clonotype was seen a few times. The V call is TRBV7-2, the J call TRBJ2-1; no definite D call. The CDR3 is made up of 15 amino acids. Between the trimmed V and J ends, which lost 6 bases and 6 bases, there was a span of 18 bases. The V gene's germline CDR1 is SGHTA and CDR2 FQGNSA. The CDR3 DNA reads as TGTGCCAGCAGTCAATCCTTTGGGGTGGGCAATGAGCAGTTCTTC. Its translation: CASSQSFGVGNEQFF.

This clonotype was observed many times. The J gene is TRBJ1-2, the V gene TRBV12-3 or TRBV12-4; unclear D gene. The V end was cut by 6 bases, the J end by 7 bases, with 18 bases between. The CDR3 contains 14 residues. The chain's CDR3 is CASSQDGGSPGYTF. In DNA, the CDR3 is TGTGCCAGCAGCCAGGACGGTGGGTCTCCTGGCTACACCTTC.

This chain connects TRBV20-1 to TRBJ2-6, with D maybe TRBD2 (6 bases). There are 15 residues in the CDR3. V gave up 6 bases and J gave up 2 bases, with 14 bases separating them. The germline gives CDR1 DFQATT, CDR2 SNEGSKA (reference sequence). This CDR3 reads CSASQGTPGANVLTF. CDR3 in DNA: TGCAGTGCGTCCCAAGGGACTCCTGGGGCCAACGTCCTGACTTTC.

This clonotype has just a few counts. The CDR3 DNA reads TGCAGTGCTAGAGTCCTAGCGGGAGTAATATCCGACAATGAGCAGTTCTTC. Translating it yields CSARVLAGVISDNEQFF. The chain is built from TRBV20-1 and TRBJ2-1, with 10 bases matching TRBD2. The junction had 11 bases not matched to a gene; V was cut back by 1 base and J by 5 bases. Germline loops: CDR1 DFQATT, CDR2 SNEGSKA (reference sequence). This CDR3 is 17 amino acids long.

This clonotype was counted a few times. The chain links TRBV30 to TRBJ1-1, with D hard to call. Between the trimmed V and J ends, which lost 0 bases and 1 base, there was a span of 9 bases. This CDR3 spans 14 amino acids. Germline V CDR1 and CDR2: GTSNPN, SVGIG (reference sequence). CDR3 amino acids: CAWSVKGANTEAFF. CDR3 nucleotide sequence: TGTGCCTGGAGTGTAAAGGGAGCGAACACTGAAGCTTTCTTT.

This clonotype has a handful of counts. The J gene is TRBJ2-2, the V gene TRBV5-1; D is unclear. CDR1 and CDR2 from the germline V gene are SGHRS and YFSETQ. V was cut by 1 base and J by 2 bases, with 9 bases left in between. CDR3 size: 15 residues. The CDR3 DNA sequence: TGCGCCAGCAGCTTGTTTGTCTTTAACACCGGGGAGCTGTTTTTT. It translates to CASSLFVFNTGELFF.